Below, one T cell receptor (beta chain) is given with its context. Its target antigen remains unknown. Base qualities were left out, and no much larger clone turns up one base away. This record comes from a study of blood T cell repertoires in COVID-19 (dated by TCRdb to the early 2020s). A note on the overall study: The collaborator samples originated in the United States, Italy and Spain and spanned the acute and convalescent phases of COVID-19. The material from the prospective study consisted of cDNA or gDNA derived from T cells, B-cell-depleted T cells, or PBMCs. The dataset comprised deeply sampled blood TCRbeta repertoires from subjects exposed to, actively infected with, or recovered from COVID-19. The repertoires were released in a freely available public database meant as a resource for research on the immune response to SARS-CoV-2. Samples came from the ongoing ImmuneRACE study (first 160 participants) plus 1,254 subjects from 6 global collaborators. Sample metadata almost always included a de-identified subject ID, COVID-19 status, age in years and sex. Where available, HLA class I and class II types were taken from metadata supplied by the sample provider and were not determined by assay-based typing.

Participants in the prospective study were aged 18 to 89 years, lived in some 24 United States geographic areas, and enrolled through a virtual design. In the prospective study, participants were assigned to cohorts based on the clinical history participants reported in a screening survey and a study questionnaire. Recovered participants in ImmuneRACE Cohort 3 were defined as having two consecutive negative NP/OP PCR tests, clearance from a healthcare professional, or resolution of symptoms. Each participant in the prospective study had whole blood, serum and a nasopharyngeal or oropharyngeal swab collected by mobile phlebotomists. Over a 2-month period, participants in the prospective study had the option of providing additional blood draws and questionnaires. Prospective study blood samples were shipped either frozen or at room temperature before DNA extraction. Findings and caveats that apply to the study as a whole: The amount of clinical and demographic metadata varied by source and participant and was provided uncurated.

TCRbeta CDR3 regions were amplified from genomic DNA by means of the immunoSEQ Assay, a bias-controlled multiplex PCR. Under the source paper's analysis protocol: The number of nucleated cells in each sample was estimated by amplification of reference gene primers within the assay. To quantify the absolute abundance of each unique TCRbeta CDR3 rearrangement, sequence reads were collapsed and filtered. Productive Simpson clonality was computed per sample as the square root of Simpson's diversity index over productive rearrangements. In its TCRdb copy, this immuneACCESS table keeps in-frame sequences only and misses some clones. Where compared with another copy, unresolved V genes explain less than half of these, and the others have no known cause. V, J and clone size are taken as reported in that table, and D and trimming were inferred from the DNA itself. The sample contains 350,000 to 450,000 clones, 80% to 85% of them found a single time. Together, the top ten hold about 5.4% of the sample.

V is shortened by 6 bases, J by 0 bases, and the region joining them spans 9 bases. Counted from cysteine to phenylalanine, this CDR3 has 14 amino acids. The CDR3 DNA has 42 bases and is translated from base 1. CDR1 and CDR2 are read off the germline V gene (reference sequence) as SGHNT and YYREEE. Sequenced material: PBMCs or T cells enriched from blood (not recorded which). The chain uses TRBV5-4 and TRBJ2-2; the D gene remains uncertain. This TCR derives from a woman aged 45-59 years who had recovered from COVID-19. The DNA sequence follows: TGTGCCAGCATGCCTGAGGCGAACACCGGGGAGCTGTTTTTT. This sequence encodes CASMPEANTGELFF.